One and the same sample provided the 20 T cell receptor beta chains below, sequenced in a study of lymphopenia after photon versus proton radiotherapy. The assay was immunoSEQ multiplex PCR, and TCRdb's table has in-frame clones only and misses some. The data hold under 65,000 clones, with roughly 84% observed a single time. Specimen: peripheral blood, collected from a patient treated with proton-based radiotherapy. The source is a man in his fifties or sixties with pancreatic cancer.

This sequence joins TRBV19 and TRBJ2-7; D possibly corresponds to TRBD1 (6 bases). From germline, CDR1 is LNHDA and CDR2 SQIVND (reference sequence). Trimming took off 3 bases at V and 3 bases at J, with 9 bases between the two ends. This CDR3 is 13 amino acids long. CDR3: CASSMGTNYEQYF. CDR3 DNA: TGTGCCAGTAGTATGGGGACAAACTACGAGCAGTACTTC.

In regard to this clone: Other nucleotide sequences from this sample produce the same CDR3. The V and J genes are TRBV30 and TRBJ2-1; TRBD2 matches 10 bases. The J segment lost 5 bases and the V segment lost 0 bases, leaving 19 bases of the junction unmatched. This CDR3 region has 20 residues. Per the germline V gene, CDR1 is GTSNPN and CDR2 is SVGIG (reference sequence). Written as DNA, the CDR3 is TGTGCCTGGAGTGTTCGGATCGGTAGCGGGAGGTTTAGAAGTAACAATGAGCAGTTCTTC. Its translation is CAWSVRIGSGRFRSNNEQFF.

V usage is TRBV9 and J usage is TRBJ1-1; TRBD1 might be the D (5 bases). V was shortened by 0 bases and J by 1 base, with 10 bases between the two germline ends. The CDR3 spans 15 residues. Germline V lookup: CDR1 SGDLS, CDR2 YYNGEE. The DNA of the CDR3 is TGTGCCAGCAGCGTAGGAACAGGCTCGAACACTGAAGCTTTCTTT. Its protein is CASSVGTGSNTEAFF.

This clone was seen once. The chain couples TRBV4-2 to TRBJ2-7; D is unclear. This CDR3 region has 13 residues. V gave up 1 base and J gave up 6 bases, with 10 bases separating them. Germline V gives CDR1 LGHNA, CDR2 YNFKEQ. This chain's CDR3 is CASSQAPRSEQYF. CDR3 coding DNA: TGTGCCAGCAGCCAAGCTCCCAGGTCCGAGCAGTACTTC.

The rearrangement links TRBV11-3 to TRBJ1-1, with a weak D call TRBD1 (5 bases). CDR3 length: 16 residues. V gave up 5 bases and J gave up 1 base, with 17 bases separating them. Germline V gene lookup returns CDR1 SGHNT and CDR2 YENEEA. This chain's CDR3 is CASSPTFGGPNTEAFF. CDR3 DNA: TGTGCCAGCAGCCCCACCTTTGGGGGTCCGAACACTGAAGCTTTCTTT.

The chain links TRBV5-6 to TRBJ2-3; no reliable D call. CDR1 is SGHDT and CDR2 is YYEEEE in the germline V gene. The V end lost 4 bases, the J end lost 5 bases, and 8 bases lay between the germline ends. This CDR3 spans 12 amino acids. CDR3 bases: TGTGCCAGCAGCCCCCCAGGAGATACGCAGTATTTT. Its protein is CASSPPGDTQYF.

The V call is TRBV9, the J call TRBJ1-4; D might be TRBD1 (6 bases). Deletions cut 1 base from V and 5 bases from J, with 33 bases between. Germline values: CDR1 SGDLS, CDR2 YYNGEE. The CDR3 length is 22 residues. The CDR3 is CASSVWALLGGTQKQENEKLFF. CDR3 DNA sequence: TGTGCCAGCAGCGTATGGGCCCTGTTAGGCGGGACACAAAAGCAAGAGAATGAAAAACTGTTTTTT.

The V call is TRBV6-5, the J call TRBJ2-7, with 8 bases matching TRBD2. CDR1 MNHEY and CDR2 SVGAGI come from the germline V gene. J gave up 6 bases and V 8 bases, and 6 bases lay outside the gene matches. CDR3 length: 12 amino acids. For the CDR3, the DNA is TGTGCCAGCGCTAGCGGGCTTGGCGAGCAGTACTTC. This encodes CASASGLGEQYF.

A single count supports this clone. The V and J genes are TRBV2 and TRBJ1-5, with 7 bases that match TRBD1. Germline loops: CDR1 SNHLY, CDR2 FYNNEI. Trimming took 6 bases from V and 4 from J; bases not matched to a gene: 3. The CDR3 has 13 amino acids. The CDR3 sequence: CASRKQGNQPQHF. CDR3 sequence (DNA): TGTGCCAGCAGAAAACAGGGGAATCAGCCCCAGCATTTT.

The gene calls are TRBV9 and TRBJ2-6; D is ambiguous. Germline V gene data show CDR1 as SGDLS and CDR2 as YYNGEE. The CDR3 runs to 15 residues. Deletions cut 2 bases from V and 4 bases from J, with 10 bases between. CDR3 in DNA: TGTGCCAGCAGCGTCCCCAGGCAAGGGGCCAACGTCCTGACTTTC. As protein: CASSVPRQGANVLTF.

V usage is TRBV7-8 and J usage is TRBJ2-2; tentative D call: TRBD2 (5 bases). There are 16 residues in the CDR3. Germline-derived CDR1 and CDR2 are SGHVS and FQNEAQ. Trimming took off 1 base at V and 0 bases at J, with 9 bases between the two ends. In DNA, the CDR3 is TGTGCCAGCAGCTTAGGTTTCGGGGCGAACACCGGGGAGCTGTTTTTT. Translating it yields CASSLGFGANTGELFF.

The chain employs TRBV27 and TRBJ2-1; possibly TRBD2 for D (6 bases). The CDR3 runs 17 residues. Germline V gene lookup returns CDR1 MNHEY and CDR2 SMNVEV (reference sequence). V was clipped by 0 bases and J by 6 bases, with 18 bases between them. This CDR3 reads CASSLSRARGSSNEQFF. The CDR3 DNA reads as TGTGCCAGCAGTTTATCCCGGGCGCGGGGCTCTTCCAATGAGCAGTTCTTC.

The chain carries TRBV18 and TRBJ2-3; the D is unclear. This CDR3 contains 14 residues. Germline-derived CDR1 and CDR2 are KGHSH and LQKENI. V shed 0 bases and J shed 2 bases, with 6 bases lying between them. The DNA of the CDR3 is TGTGCCAGCTCACCACCGGTAGCCACAGATACGCAGTATTTT. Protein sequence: CASSPPVATDTQYF.

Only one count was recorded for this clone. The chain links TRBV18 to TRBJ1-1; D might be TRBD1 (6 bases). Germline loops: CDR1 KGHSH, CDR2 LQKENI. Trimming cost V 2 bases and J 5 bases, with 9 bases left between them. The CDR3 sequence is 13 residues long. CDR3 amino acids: CASSPGQGTEAFF. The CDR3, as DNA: TGTGCCAGCTCACCAGGGCAGGGGACTGAAGCTTTCTTT.

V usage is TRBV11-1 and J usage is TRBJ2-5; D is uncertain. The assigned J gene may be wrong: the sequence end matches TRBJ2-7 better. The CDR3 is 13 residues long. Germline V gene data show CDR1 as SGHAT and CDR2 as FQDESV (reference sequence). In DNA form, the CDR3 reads TGTGCCAGCAGCTTAGGGATCTCCTACGAGCAGTACTTC. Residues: CASSLGISYEQYF.

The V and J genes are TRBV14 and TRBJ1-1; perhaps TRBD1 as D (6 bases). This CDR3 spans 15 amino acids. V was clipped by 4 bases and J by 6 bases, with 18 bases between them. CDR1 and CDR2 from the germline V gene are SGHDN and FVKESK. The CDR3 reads CASSLRRREGAEAFF. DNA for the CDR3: TGTGCCAGCAGCCTCCGCCGGAGGGAGGGGGCTGAAGCTTTCTTT.

The CDR3 DNA reads as TGTGCAAGTCGCTTAGTGGGACAGGGTGGAAAACTGTTTTTT. Translation: CASRLVGQGGKLFF. The V gene is TRBV12-2, the J gene TRBJ1-4; the table's D call of TRBD1 was not tested on the DNA. TRBV12-2 is listed as a pseudogene. The CDR3 is 14 amino acids.

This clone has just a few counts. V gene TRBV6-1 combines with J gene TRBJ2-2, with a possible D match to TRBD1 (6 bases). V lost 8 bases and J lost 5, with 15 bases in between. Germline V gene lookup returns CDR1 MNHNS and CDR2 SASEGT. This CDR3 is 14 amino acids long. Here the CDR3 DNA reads TGTGCCAGCGCCGGGACAAGCCTAACCGGGGAGCTGTTTTTT. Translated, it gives CASAGTSLTGELFF.

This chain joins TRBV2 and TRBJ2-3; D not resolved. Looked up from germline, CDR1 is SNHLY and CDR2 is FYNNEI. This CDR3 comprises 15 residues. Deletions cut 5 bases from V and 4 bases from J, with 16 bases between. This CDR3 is CASSFLTPPADTQYF. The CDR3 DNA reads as TGTGCCAGCAGTTTCCTGACTCCCCCGGCAGATACGCAGTATTTT.

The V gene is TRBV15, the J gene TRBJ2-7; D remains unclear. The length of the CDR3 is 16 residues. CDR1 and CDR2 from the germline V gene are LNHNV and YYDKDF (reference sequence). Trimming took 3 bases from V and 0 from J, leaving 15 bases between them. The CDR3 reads CATSSARGSFSYEQYF. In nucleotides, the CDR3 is TGTGCCACCAGCAGTGCACGTGGTAGCTTCTCCTACGAGCAGTACTTC. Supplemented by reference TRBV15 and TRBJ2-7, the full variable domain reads DAMVIQNPRYQVTQFGKPVTLSCSQTLNHNVMYWYQQKSSQAPKLLFHYYDKDFNNEADTPDNFQSRRPNTSFCFLDIRSPGLGDTAMYLCATSSARGSFSYEQYFGPGTRLTVT.